This T cell receptor (beta chain) was sequenced for a study (dated by TCRdb to 2015 to 2017). Looking at the study overall: The study set out to test whether tumor-infiltrating Tregs in breast cancer get recruited from blood Tregs or are instead converted in situ from other CD4+ T cell subsets.

This clonotype was seen only a few times. What this receptor recognizes is not known. Base-call qualities are not available, and no considerably larger clone is one nucleotide away. The full study reports these points: Tumor-infiltrating Treg TCR alpha and beta sequences overlapped most with tumor naive CD4+ T cells, then with blood naive CD4+ T cells. Rather than covering whole repertoires, validation in the larger cohort was restricted to a single TCR beta V-J rearrangement. The TCR gene usage of tumor memory CD4+ T cells clustered together with blood and lymph node memory CD4+ cells and with lymph node naive CD4+ cells.

Full-length TCR variable regions were amplified by 5' RACE PCR with constant-region reverse primers, followed by semi-nested PCR with Nested Universal Primer A. The ReliaPrep RNA Cell Miniprep System was used to extract total RNA, which was then reverse transcribed into 5'RACE-ready cDNA with the SMARTer RACE 5'/3' Kit. Multiplex adaptors were used to barcode full-length TCR alpha and beta libraries, and the barcoded libraries were sequenced on an Illumina MiSeq. The source study handled its data this way. For each of nine subset-tissue groups, sequencing data from the five patients were pooled, and the groups were then compared using unsupervised clustering of TCR gene usage. The Morisita-Horn index was used to calculate repertoire similarity, with shared sequences weighted by how much each contributed to each repertoire. TCRdb reworked the public reads: Q25 trimming with fastp, MiXCR clone assembly, productive beta chains retained. Each entry is one CDR3 protein sequence, shown with its most common DNA and genes. Here the V and J calls rest on TCRdb's processing, not on the authors' analysis. Counted in this sample were about 57,000 distinct CDR3 sequences; around 26% of them appeared once. The ten biggest clones cover roughly 3.3% of the sample.

Counted from cysteine to phenylalanine, this CDR3 has 15 amino acids. The read is trimmed to its CDR3 DNA, 45 bases read in frame from base 1. Trimming takes 3 bases off V and 6 bases off J; junction bases not matched to a gene: 7. Looking up the germline V gene yields CDR1 SGHTA and CDR2 FQGNSA. Memory CD4+ T cells were isolated as CD4+CD45RO+CD25- cells. Tregs, naive and memory CD4+ T cells from tumor, blood and ipsilateral draining lymph nodes of a few breast cancer patients underwent full-length TCR alpha and beta sequencing. Tumor tissue and lymph nodes obtained by ipsilateral axillary dissection were perfused with PBS, cut into small pieces and digested using collagenase I and hyaluronidase. Sorted cell populations were confirmed by FACS to exceed 90% purity.

The sample taken for sequencing was tumor-infiltrating memory CD4+ T cells sorted from the breast tumor. The meaning of the sample's cell subset or site label: memory CD4+ T cells, CD4+CD45RO+CD25-. This sequence originates from a female donor with breast cancer. The chain links TRBV7-2 with TRBJ2-2; 7 junctional bases match TRBD1. The nucleotides read TGTGCCAGCAGCTTTGACAGGGTTTACGCCGGGGAGCTGTTTTTT. This encodes CASSFDRVYAGELFF.